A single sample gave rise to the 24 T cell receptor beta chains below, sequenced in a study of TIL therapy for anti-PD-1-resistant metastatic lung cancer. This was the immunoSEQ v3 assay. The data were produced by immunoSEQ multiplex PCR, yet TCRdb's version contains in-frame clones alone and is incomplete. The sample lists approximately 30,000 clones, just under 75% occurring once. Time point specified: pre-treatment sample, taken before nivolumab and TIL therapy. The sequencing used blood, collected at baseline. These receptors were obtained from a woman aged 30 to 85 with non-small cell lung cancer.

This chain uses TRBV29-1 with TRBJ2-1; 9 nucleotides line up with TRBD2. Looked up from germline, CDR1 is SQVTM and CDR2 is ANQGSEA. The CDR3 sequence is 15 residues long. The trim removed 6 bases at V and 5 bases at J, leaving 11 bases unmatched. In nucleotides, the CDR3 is TGCAGCGTCGACCCCCTTCTAGCGGGACACAATGAGCAGTTCTTC. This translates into CSVDPLLAGHNEQFF.

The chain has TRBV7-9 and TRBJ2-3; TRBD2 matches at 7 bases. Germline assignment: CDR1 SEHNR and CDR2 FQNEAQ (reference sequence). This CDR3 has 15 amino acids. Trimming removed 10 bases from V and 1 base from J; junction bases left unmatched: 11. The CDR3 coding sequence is TGTGCCACGGCACTTGGGGAGGGCCGCACAGATACGCAGTATTTT. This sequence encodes CATALGEGRTDTQYF.

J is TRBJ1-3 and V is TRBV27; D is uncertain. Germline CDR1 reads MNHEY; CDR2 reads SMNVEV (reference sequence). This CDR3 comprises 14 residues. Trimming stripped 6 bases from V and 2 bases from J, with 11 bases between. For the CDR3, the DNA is TGTGCCAGCAGCCCAACCAACCCTGGAAACACCATATATTTT. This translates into CASSPTNPGNTIYF.

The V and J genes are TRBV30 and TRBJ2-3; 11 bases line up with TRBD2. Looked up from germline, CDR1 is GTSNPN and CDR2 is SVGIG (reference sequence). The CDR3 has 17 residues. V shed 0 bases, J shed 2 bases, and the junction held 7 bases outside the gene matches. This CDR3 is CAWSVPRLAGSTDTQYF. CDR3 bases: TGTGCCTGGAGTGTGCCCAGACTAGCGGGGTCCACAGATACGCAGTATTTT.

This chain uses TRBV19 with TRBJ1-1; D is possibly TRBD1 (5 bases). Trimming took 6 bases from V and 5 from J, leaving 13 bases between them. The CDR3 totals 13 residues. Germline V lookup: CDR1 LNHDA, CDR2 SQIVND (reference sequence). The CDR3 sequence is CASRNPGGTEAFF. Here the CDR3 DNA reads TGTGCCAGTAGGAACCCCGGGGGGACTGAAGCTTTCTTT.

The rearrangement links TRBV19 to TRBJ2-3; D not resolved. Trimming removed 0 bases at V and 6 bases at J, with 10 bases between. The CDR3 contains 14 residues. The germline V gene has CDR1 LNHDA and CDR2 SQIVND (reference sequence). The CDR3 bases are TGTGCCAGTAGTATAGAAGGAGCGAGGGATACGCAGTATTTT. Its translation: CASSIEGARDTQYF.

Here the CDR3 DNA reads TGCGCCAGCAGTTTTACAGAGAACACTGAAGCTTTCTTT. This gives the protein CASSFTENTEAFF. The rearrangement joins TRBV10-2 to TRBJ1-1; no clear D gene. V dropped 5 bases and J dropped 1 base, with 8 bases sitting between them. In germline, CDR1 is WSHSY, CDR2 SAAADI. This CDR3 region has 13 residues.

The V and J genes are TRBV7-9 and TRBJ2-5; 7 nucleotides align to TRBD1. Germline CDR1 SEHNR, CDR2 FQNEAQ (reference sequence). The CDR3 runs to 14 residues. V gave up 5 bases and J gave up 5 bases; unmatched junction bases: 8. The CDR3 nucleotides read TGTGCCAGCAGCCGACAGGGATTCACGGAGACCCAGTACTTC. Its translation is CASSRQGFTETQYF.

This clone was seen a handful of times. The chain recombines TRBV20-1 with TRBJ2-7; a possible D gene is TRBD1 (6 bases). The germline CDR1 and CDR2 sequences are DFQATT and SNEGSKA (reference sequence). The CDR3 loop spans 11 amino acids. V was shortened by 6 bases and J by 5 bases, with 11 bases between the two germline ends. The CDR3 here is CSAGHVNEQYF. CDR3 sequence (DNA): TGCAGTGCGGGACATGTGAACGAGCAGTACTTC.

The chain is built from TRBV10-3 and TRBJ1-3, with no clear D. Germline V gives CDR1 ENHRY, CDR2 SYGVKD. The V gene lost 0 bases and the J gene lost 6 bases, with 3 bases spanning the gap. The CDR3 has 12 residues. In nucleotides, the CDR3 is TGTGCCATCAGTGAGTCTCCAAACACCATATATTTT. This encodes CAISESPNTIYF.

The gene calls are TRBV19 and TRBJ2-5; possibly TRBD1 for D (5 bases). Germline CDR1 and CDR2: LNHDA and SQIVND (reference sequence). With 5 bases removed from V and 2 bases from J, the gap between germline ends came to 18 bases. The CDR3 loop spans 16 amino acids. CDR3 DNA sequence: TGTGCCAGTAGTCCTGGGGCAGCGTTATATCAAGAGACCCAGTACTTC. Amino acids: CASSPGAALYQETQYF. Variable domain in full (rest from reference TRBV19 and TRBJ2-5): DGGITQSPKYLFRKEGQNVTLSCEQNLNHDAMYWYRQDPGQGLRLIYYSQIVNDFQKGDIAEGYSVSREKKESFPLTVTSAQKNPTAFYLCASSPGAALYQETQYFGPGTRLLVL.

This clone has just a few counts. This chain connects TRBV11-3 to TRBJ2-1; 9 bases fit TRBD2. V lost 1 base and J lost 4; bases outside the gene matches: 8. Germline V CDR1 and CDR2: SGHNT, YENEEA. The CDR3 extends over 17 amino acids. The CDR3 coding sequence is TGTGCCAGCAGCTTAGGATCGACTAGCGGAGGTTACAATGAGCAGTTCTTC. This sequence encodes CASSLGSTSGGYNEQFF.

CDR3 coding DNA: TGCGCCAGCAGCCCTCTCGTCGGGGAGCTGTTTTTT. It translates to CASSPLVGELFF. V usage is TRBV5-1 and J usage is TRBJ2-2; D remains unclear. CDR1 and CDR2 (germline): SGHRS, YFSETQ. The CDR3 consists of 12 residues. V lost 4 bases, J lost 7 bases, and 8 bases lay in between.

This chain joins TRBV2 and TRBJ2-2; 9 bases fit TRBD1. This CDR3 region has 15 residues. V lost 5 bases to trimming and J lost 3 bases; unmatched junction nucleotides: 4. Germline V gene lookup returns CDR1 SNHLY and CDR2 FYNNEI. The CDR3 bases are TGTGCCAGCAGTCCCGGACAGGGGTACACCGGGGAGCTGTTTTTT. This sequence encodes CASSPGQGYTGELFF.

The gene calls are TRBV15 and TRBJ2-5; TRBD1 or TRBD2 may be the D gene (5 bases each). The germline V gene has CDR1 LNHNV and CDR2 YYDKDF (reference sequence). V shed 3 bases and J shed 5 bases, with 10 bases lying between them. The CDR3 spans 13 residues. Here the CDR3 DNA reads TGTGCCACCAGCAGGGGGGTGCGGGAGACCCAGTACTTC. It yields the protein CATSRGVRETQYF.

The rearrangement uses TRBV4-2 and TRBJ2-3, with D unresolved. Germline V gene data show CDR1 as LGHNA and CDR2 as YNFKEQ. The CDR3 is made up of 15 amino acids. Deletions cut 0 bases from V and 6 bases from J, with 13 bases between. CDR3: CASSQEPTAIDTQYF. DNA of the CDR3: TGTGCCAGCAGCCAAGAACCAACGGCTATTGATACGCAGTATTTT.

CDR3 sequence: CASSPRDRGNEQYF. The CDR3 region has the DNA TGTGCCAGCAGCCCCCGGGACAGGGGTAACGAGCAGTACTTC. The rearrangement uses TRBV7-6 and TRBJ2-7, with TRBD1 identical over 10 bases. J was trimmed by 5 bases and V by 5 bases; bases with no gene match: 6. The CDR3 consists of 14 residues. In germline, CDR1 is SGHVS, CDR2 FNYEAQ.

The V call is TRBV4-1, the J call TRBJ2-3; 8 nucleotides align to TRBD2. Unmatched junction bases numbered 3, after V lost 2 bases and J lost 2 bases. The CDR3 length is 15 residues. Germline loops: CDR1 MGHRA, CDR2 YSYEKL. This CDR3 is CASSQIAGNTDTQYF. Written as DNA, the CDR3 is TGCGCCAGCAGCCAAATAGCGGGGAACACAGATACGCAGTATTTT.

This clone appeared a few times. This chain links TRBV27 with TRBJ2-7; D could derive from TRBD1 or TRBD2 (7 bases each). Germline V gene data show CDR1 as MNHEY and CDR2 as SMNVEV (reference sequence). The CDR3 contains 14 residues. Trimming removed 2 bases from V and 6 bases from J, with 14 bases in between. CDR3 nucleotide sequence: TGTGCCAGCAGTTTACAGGGGGGGCTAGGCGAGCAGTACTTC. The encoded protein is CASSLQGGLGEQYF.

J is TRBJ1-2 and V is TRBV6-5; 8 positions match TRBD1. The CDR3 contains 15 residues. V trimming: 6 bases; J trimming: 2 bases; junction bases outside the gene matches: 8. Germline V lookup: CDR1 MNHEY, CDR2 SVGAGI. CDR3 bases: TGTGCCAGCAGCTCACCGGACAGGGACAACTATGGCTACACCTTC. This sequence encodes CASSSPDRDNYGYTF.

In DNA, the CDR3 is TGTGCCAGCAGCTTAAGTAGCGGGAACAATGAGCAGTTCTTC. This encodes CASSLSSGNNEQFF. The chain employs TRBV11-2 and TRBJ2-1, with TRBD2 matching over 8 bases. V lost 2 bases to trimming and J lost 5 bases; unmatched junction nucleotides: 2. Germline assignment: CDR1 SGHAT and CDR2 FQNNGV. This CDR3 is built from 14 residues.

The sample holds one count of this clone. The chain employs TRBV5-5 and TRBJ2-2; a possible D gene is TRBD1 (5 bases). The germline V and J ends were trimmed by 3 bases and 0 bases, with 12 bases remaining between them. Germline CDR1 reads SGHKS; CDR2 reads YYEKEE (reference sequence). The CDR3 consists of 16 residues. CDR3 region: CASSSLQGTNTGELFF. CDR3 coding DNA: TGTGCCAGCAGCTCCCTCCAGGGTACGAACACCGGGGAGCTGTTTTTT. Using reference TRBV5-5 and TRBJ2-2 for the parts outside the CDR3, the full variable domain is DAGVTQSPTHLIKTRGQQVTLRCSPISGHKSVSWYQQVLGQGPQFIFQYYEKEERGRGNFPDRFSARQFPNYSSELNVNALLLGDSALYLCASSSLQGTNTGELFFGEGSRLTVL.

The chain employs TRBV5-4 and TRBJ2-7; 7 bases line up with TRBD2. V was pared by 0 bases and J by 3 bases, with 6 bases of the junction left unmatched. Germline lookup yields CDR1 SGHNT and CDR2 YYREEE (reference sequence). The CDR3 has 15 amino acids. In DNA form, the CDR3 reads TGTGCCAGCAGCTTGGCGGGGGGATCCCTCTACGAGCAGTACTTC. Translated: CASSLAGGSLYEQYF.

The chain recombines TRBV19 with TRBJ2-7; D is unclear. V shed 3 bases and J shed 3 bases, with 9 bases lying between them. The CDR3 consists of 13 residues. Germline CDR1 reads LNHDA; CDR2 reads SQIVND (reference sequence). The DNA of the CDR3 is TGTGCCAGTAGTATGGCTCCGCGCTACGAGCAGTACTTC. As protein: CASSMAPRYEQYF.